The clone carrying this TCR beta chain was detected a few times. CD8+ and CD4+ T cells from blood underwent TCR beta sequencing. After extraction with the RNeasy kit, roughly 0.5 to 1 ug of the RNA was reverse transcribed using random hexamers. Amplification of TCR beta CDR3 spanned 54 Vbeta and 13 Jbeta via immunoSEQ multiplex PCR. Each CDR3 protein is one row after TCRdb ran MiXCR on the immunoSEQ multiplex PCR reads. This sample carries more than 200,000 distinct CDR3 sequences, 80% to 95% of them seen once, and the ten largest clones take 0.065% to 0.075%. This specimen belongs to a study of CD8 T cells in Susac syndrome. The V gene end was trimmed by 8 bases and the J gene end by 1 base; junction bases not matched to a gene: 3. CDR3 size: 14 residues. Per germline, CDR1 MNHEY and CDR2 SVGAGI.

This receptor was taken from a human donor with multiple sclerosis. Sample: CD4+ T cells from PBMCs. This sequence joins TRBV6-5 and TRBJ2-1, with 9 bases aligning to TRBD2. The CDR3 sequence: CASSTSGSYNEQFF. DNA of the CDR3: TGTGCCAGCTCGACTAGCGGATCCTACAATGAGCAGTTCTTC.